The 10 T cell receptor beta chains given below trace back to one sample, sequenced in a study of blood T cells in healthy people across ages (dated by TCRdb to the mid-2010s). The receptor library was made with 5' RACE. A second PCR of about 6 to 11 cycles was performed with a sample-barcoded 5' primer and a J-beta primer mix. The public reads were reanalyzed by TCRdb: fastp trimming at Q25, MiXCR alignment, in-frame beta chains only. Identical CDR3 protein sequences are pooled into one entry, listed with their most common genes and DNA. For this sample there are around 1,800,000 distinct CDR3 sequences; 30% to 40% appear just once. Jointly, the top ten make up approximately 22% of the sample. The sample comprised blood. These receptors came from a human donor in good health.

This clonotype appeared a few times. The rearrangement joins TRBV20-1 to TRBJ2-3, with D possibly TRBD2 on 7 matching bases. Germline assignment: CDR1 DFQATT and CDR2 SNEGSKA (reference sequence). V lost 0 bases and J 4 bases, leaving 17 bases between the germline ends. The CDR3 is made up of 16 amino acids. The CDR3 region is CSARDWRGGGSDTQYF. As DNA, the CDR3 is TGCAGTGCTAGAGATTGGAGGGGGGGTGGATCAGATACGCAGTATTTT.

A few counts support this clonotype. This chain links TRBV5-1 with TRBJ1-2; D unclear. The CDR3 is 13 residues long. The germline V gene encodes CDR1 SGHRS and CDR2 YFSETQ. The V and J ends lost 6 bases and 10 bases respectively, with 19 bases between them. CDR3 in amino acids: CASKADLGASYTF. DNA for the CDR3: TGCGCCAGCAAGGCAGACTTGGGAGCGTCCTACACCTTC.

This clonotype was seen a few times. V and J are TRBV7-8 and TRBJ2-6; no reliable D call. The germline V gene has CDR1 SGHVS and CDR2 FQNEAQ. This CDR3 contains 15 residues. V was shortened by 6 bases and J by 0 bases, with 9 bases between the two germline ends. The CDR3 sequence: CASSQTISGANVLTF. CDR3 nucleotides: TGTGCCAGCAGTCAGACCATCTCTGGGGCCAACGTCCTGACTTTC.

CDR3 nucleotide sequence: TGCGCCAGCAGCTTGGACGGGAAGGGGTCGGATGGCTACACCTTC. Protein: CASSLDGKGSDGYTF. The chain combines TRBV5-1 with TRBJ1-2; tentative D call: TRBD1 (5 bases). The CDR3 loop spans 15 amino acids. V lost 0 bases, J lost 6 bases, and 15 bases lay in between. Germline values: CDR1 SGHRS, CDR2 YFSETQ.

This clonotype came up a few times. CDR3 protein: CAIKGLAGETQYF. In DNA form, the CDR3 reads TGTGCCATCAAGGGACTAGCGGGGGAGACCCAGTACTTC. The chain uses TRBV10-3 and TRBJ2-5; TRBD2 matches 13 bases. Germline V lookup: CDR1 ENHRY, CDR2 SYGVKD. After removal of 7 bases from V and 5 bases from J, the junction contained 1 base not matched to a gene. This CDR3 has 13 amino acids.

The rearrangement uses TRBV7-6 and TRBJ2-5; a weak D match, TRBD1 (5 bases). This CDR3 region has 15 residues. Trimming left V 4 bases short and J 1 base short, with 13 bases between. Germline values: CDR1 SGHVS, CDR2 FNYEAQ. Here the CDR3 DNA reads TGTGCCAGCAGCTCTCTCGGACACATCCAAGAGACCCAGTACTTC. This codes for CASSSLGHIQETQYF.

The rearrangement links TRBV12-3 or TRBV12-4 to TRBJ1-5; weak D call: TRBD1 (6 bases). The CDR3 covers 16 residues. Trimming removed 8 bases at V and 3 bases at J, with 20 bases between. The CDR3 spells CASGYLTGEYNQPQHF. Here the CDR3 DNA reads TGTGCCAGCGGTTACCTGACAGGAGAATACAATCAGCCCCAGCATTTT.

This chain connects TRBV7-2 to TRBJ2-2; D remains unclear. V lost 0 bases and J 6 bases, leaving 5 bases between the germline ends. The V gene's germline CDR1 is SGHTA and CDR2 FQGNSA. This CDR3 spans 13 amino acids. The chain's CDR3 is CASSLAWAGELFF. The DNA of the CDR3 is TGTGCCAGCAGCTTAGCTTGGGCCGGGGAGCTGTTTTTT.

As concerns this clonotype: At one of its ends the junction is not consistent with the germline gene, which may arise from a read error. The chain couples TRBV11-3 to TRBJ2-3; D perhaps matches TRBD2 (5 bases). CDR3 length: 14 residues. CDR1 and CDR2 from the germline V gene are SGHNT and YENEEA. The CDR3 bases are TGTGCCAGCAGCCTAGACCGGGATTGGTATACGCAGTATTTT. As protein: CASSLDRDWYTQYF.

V is TRBV7-2 and J is TRBJ1-4; D may be TRBD1 (5 bases). This CDR3 comprises 11 residues. From germline, CDR1 is SGHTA and CDR2 FQGNSA. Deletions cut 8 bases from V and 10 bases from J, with 11 bases between. CDR3 amino acids: CASLQDAKLFF. The CDR3, as DNA: TGTGCCAGCTTACAGGATGCAAAACTGTTTTTT.